This T cell receptor beta chain was retrieved from a study of blood T cell repertoires in COVID-19. Study details: Sources were T cells, B-cell-depleted T cells, or PBMCs; the material itself was cDNA or gDNA.

This clone was counted a single time. In the original analysis: From reference gene primer amplification, estimates of nucleated cell counts were derived. Generated by immunoSEQ multiplex PCR, the TCRdb table keeps only in-frame clones and is missing some. V, J and clone size were drawn from that table, and D and trimming were deduced from the DNA. The table records around 210,000 clones, approximately 80% of them present only once. Enrolled during active infection, Seattle patients were then followed longitudinally. Sequenced: peripheral blood. This TCR derives from a woman aged 80 or over with COVID-19, enrolled during active disease.

CDR3 in DNA: TGTGCCAGCAGACTATACAGCCGAGGGACTGAAGCTTTCTTT. Protein: CASRLYSRGTEAFF. This chain connects TRBV5-4 to TRBJ1-1; D not resolved. The germline V and J ends were trimmed by 5 bases and 5 bases, with 16 bases remaining between them. The CDR3 contains 14 residues. Germline values: CDR1 SGHNT, CDR2 YYREEE (reference sequence). Full variable domain (outside the CDR3, taken from reference TRBV5-4 and TRBJ1-1): ETGVTQSPTHLIKTRGQQVTLRCSSQSGHNTVSWYQQALGQGPQFIFQYYREEENGRGNFPPRFSGLQFPNYSSELNVNALELDDSALYLCASRLYSRGTEAFFGQGTRLTVV.